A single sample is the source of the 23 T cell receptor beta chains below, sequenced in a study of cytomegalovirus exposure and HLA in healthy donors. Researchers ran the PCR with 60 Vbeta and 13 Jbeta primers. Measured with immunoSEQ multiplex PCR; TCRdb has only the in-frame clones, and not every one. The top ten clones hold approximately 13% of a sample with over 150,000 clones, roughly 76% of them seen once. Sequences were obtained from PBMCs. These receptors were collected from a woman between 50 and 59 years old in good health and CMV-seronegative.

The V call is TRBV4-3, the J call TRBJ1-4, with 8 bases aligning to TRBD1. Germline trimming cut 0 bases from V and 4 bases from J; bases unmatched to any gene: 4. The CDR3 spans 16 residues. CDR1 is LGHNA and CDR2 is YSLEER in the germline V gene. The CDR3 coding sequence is TGCGCCAGCAGCCAAGAAACAGGGGGATATAATGAAAAACTGTTTTTT. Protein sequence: CASSQETGGYNEKLFF.

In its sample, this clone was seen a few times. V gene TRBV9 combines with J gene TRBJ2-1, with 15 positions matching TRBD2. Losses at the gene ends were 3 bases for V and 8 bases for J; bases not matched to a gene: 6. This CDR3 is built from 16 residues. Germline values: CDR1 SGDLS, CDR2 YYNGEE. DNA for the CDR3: TGTGCCAGCAGCGGCGGACTAGCGGGGGGGAGGGATGAGCAGTTCTTC. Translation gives CASSGGLAGGRDEQFF.

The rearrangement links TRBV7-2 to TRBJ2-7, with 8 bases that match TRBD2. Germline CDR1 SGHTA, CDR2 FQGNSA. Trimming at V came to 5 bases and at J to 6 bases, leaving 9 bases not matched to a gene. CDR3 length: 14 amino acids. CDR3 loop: CASSTFGLASEQYF. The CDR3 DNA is TGTGCCAGCAGCACCTTCGGACTAGCATCCGAGCAGTACTTC.

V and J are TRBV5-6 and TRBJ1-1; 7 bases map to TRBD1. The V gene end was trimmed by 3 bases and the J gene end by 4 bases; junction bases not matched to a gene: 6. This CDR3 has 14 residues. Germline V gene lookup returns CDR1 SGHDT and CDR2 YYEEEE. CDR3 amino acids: CASSSGGFGTEAFF. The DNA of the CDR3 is TGTGCCAGCAGCTCAGGGGGTTTCGGCACTGAAGCTTTCTTT. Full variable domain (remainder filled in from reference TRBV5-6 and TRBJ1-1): DAGVTQSPTHLIKTRGQQVTLRCSPKSGHDTVSWYQQALGQGPQFIFQYYEEEERQRGNFPDRFSGHQFPNYSSELNVNALLLGDSALYLCASSSGGFGTEAFFGQGTRLTVV.

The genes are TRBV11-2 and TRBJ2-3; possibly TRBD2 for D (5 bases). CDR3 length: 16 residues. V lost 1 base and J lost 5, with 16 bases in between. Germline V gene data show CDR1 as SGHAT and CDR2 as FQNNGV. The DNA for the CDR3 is TGTGCCAGCAGCTTAGGGGCAAAGGCCCGGGGAGATACGCAGTATTTT. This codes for CASSLGAKARGDTQYF.

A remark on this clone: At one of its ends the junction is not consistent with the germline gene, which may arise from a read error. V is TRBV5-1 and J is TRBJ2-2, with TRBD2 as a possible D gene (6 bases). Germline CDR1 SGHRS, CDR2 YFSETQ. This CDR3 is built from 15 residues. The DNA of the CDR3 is TGCGCCAGCAGGTTGGACTCCGCCGGGGGCGGGGAGCTGTTTTTT. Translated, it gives CASRLDSAGGGELFF.

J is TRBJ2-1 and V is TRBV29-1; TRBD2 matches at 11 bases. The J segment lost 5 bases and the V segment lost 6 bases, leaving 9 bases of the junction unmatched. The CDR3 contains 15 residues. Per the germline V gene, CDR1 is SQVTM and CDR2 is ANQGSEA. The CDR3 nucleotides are TGCAGCGTGGAATCGACTAGCGGGGTAAACAATGAGCAGTTCTTC. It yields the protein CSVESTSGVNNEQFF.

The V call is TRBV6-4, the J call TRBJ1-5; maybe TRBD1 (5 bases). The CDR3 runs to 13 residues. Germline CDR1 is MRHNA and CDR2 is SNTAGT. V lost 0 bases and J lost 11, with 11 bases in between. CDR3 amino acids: CASSDSRGTAQHF. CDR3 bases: TGTGCCAGCAGTGACTCTAGGGGCACGGCCCAGCATTTT.

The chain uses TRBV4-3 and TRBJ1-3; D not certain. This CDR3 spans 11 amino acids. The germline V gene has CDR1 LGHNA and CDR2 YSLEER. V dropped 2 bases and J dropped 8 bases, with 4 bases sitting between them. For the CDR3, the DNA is TGCGCCAGCAGCCAACATGACACCATATATTTT. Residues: CASSQHDTIYF.

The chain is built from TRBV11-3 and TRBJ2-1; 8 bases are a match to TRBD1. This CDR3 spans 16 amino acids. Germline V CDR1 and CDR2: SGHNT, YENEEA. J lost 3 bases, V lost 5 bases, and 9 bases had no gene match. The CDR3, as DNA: TGTGCCAGCAGCGCCTCAGGACAGGGCTACTACAATGAGCAGTTCTTC. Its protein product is CASSASGQGYYNEQFF. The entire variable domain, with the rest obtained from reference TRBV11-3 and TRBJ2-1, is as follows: EAGVVQSPRYKIIEKKQPVAFWCNPISGHNTLYWYLQNLGQGPELLIRYENEEAVDDSQLPKDRFSAERLKGVDSTLKIQPAELGDSAVYLCASSASGQGYYNEQFFGPGTRLTVL.

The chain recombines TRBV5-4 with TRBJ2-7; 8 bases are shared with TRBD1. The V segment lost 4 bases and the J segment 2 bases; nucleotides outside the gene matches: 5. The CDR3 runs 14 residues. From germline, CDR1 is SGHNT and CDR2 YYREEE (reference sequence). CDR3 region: CASSRTGIPYEQYF. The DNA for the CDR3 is TGTGCCAGCAGCAGGACAGGGATCCCCTACGAGCAGTACTTC. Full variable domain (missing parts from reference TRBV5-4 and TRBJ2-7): ETGVTQSPTHLIKTRGQQVTLRCSSQSGHNTVSWYQQALGQGPQFIFQYYREEENGRGNFPPRFSGLQFPNYSSELNVNALELDDSALYLCASSRTGIPYEQYFGPGTRLTVT.

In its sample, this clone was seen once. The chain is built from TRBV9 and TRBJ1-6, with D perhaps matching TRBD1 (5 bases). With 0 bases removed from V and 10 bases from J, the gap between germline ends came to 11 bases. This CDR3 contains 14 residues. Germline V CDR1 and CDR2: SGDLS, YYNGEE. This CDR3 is CASSVEIGGSPLHF. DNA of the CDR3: TGTGCCAGCAGCGTAGAAATCGGGGGATCACCCCTCCACTTT.

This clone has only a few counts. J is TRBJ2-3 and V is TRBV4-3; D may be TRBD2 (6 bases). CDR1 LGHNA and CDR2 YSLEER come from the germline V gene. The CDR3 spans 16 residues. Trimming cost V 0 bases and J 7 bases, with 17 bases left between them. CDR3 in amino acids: CASSQDYAAGRYTQYF. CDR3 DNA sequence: TGCGCCAGCAGCCAAGACTACGCCGCGGGGCGGTATACGCAGTATTTT.

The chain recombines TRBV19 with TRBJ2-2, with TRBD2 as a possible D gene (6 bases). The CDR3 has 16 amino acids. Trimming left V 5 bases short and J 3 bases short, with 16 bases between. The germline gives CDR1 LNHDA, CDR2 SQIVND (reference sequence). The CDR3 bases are TGTGCCAGTAGTCCCCGGGGGACCCCCCACACCGGGGAGCTGTTTTTT. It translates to CASSPRGTPHTGELFF.

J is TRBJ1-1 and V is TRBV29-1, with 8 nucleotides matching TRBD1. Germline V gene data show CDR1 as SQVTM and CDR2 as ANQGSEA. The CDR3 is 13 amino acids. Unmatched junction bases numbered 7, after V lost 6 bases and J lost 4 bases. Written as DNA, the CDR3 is TGCAGCGTCCTTGACAGGGGAGGCACTGAAGCTTTCTTT. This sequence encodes CSVLDRGGTEAFF.

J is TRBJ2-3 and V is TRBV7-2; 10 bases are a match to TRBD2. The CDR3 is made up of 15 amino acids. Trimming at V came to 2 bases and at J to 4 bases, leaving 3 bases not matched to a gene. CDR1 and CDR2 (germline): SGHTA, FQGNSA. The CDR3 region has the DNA TGTGCCAGCAGCTTAACTAGCGGGGTTGCAGATACGCAGTATTTT. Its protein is CASSLTSGVADTQYF.

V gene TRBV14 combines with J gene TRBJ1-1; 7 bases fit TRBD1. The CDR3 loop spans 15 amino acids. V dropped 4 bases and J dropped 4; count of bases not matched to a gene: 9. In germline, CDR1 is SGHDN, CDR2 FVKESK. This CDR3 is CASSRRQGRGTEAFF. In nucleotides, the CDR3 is TGTGCCAGCAGCCGGAGACAGGGTCGGGGCACTGAAGCTTTCTTT.

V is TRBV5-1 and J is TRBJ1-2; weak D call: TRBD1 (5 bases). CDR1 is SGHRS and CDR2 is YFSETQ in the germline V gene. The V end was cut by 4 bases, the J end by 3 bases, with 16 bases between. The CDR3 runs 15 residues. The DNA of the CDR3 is TGCGCCAGCAGCACCGACGGGGGTTGGTACTATGGCTACACCTTC. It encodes CASSTDGGWYYGYTF.

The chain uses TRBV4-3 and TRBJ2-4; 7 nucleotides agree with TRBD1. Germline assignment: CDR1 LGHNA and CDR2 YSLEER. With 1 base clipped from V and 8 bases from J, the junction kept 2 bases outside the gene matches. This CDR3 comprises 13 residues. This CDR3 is CASSQAGTDIQYF. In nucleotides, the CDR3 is TGCGCCAGCAGCCAAGCCGGGACAGACATTCAGTACTTC.

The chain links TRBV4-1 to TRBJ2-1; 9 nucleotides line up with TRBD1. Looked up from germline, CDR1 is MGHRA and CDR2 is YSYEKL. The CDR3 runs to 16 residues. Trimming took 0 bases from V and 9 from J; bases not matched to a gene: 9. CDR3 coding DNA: TGCGCCAGCAGCCAAGAGTCTCCGGGACAGGGAGTTGAGCAGTTCTTC. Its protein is CASSQESPGQGVEQFF.

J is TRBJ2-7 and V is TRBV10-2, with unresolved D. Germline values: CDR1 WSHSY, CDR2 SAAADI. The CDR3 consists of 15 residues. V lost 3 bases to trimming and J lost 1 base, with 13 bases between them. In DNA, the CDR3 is TGCGCCAGCAGTGAAGAGGCAGCTGGGTCCTACGAGCAGTACTTC. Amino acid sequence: CASSEEAAGSYEQYF.

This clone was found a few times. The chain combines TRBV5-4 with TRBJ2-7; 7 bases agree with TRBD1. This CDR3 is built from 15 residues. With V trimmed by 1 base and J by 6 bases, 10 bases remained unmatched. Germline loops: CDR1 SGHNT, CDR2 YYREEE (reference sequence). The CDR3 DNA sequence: TGTGCCAGCAGCTTGTCGGTAGGGGGCGCGGGCGAGCAGTACTTC. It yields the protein CASSLSVGGAGEQYF.

The CDR3 region is CASRYRGFGTDTQYF. For the CDR3, the DNA is TGTGCCAGCAGGTACAGGGGGTTTGGCACAGATACGCAGTATTTT. V and J are TRBV6-5 and TRBJ2-3; TRBD1 agrees at 8 bases. The V segment lost 6 bases and the J segment 1 base; nucleotides outside the gene matches: 6. Germline V gene sequence: CDR1 MNHEY, CDR2 SVGAGI. The CDR3 totals 15 residues.